The 27 T cell receptor beta chains below come from one sample, sequenced in a study of OX40 agonist ivuxolimab in advanced cancers. Clones were read by immunoSEQ multiplex PCR, and TCRdb kept only the in-frame ones, dropping some. The table records fewer than 100,000 clones, under 90% of them present only once. The sample here was CD4+ or CD8+ T cells sorted from blood, taken in a trial of the OX40 agonist ivuxolimab. These receptors all come from an adult with an advanced solid tumor such as melanoma, head and neck, liver or kidney cancer.

DNA for the CDR3: TGCAGCGTGGGGGACAGTACTCATTCTAACTATGGCTACACCTTC. Amino acids: CSVGDSTHSNYGYTF. The chain is built from TRBV29-1 and TRBJ1-2; 7 bases are shared with TRBD1. This CDR3 comprises 15 residues. Looked up from germline, CDR1 is SQVTM and CDR2 is ANQGSEA. The junction had 10 bases not matched to a gene; V was cut back by 6 bases and J by 0 bases. Full variable domain (remainder filled in from reference TRBV29-1 and TRBJ1-2): SAVISQKPSRDICQRGTSLTIQCQVDSQVTMMFWYRQQPGQSLTLIATANQGSEATYESGFVIDKFPISRPNLTFSTLTVSNMSPEDSSIYLCSVGDSTHSNYGYTFGSGTRLTVV.

This chain links TRBV4-1 with TRBJ1-2; unclear D gene. Germline CDR1 is MGHRA and CDR2 is YSYEKL. The CDR3 sequence is 14 residues long. The V end lost 1 base, the J end lost 8 bases, and 14 bases lay between the germline ends. The CDR3 DNA reads TGCGCCAGCAGCCAAGTCTCGACGGTGACGGGCTACACCTTC. Encoded protein: CASSQVSTVTGYTF.

As regards this clone: Distinct nucleotide sequences in the sample also encode this CDR3. The chain has TRBV28 and TRBJ1-1, with D hard to call. Looked up from germline, CDR1 is MDHEN and CDR2 is SYDVKM. The CDR3 extends over 13 amino acids. V lost 1 base and J lost 2, with 5 bases in between. CDR3 region: CASSLYENTEAFF. In DNA form, the CDR3 reads TGTGCCAGCAGTTTATACGAAAACACTGAAGCTTTCTTT.

The chain uses TRBV11-2 and TRBJ2-1; possibly TRBD1 or TRBD2 for D (6 bases each). The CDR3 covers 16 residues. Germline CDR1 is SGHAT and CDR2 is FQNNGV. Trimming pared 1 base from V and 7 bases from J, leaving 17 bases between. CDR3 DNA sequence: TGTGCCAGCAGCTTAGTCGCTAGGGGGGTTCTTAATGAGCAGTTCTTC. Its translation is CASSLVARGVLNEQFF.

The chain is built from TRBV11-2 and TRBJ2-2; D may be TRBD2 (5 bases). Deletions cut 5 bases from V and 0 bases from J, with 13 bases between. Germline loops: CDR1 SGHAT, CDR2 FQNNGV. This CDR3 is built from 16 residues. In nucleotides, the CDR3 is TGTGCCAGCAGCCCCCGGGGAGCCGCGAACACCGGGGAGCTGTTTTTT. As protein: CASSPRGAANTGELFF.

The chain couples TRBV28 to TRBJ1-1; D unresolved. Trimming pared 2 bases from V and 6 bases from J, leaving 13 bases between. This CDR3 spans 14 amino acids. Germline CDR1 is MDHEN and CDR2 is SYDVKM. The CDR3 nucleotides read TGTGCCAGCAGTTTAAGAGAAAAACTTGCTGAAGCTTTCTTT. This sequence encodes CASSLREKLAEAFF.

The chain uses TRBV4-3 and TRBJ2-7; TRBD2 aligns across 8 bases. This CDR3 region has 17 residues. Trimming took 1 base from V and 2 from J; bases not matched to a gene: 10. Germline-derived CDR1 and CDR2 are LGHNA and YSLEER. The CDR3: CASSQASLAEFPYEQYF. The CDR3 DNA follows: TGCGCCAGCAGCCAAGCCTCACTAGCGGAGTTCCCCTACGAGCAGTACTTC.

The chain employs TRBV11-2 and TRBJ1-3; unclear D gene. The germline gives CDR1 SGHAT, CDR2 FQNNGV. The ends were cut back, 5 bases at V and 5 bases at J, with 16 bases in the middle. The CDR3 is 15 amino acids. In nucleotides, the CDR3 is TGTGCCAGCAGCCCCATCGAGGGAGCACGAAACACCATATATTTT. Its protein product is CASSPIEGARNTIYF.

The chain recombines TRBV6-5 with TRBJ2-2, with D uncertain. V lost 7 bases to trimming and J lost 1 base, with 10 bases between them. There are 14 residues in the CDR3. CDR1 is MNHEY and CDR2 is SVGAGI in the germline V gene. This CDR3 reads CASMPKKNTGELFF. CDR3 DNA: TGTGCCAGCATGCCAAAGAAGAACACCGGGGAGCTGTTTTTT.

CDR3 nucleotide sequence: TGTGCCAGCAGCTTAAGGCCCCTGGTCAGCGGGGGGTTTCAGTACTTC. It yields the protein CASSLRPLVSGGFQYF. The V gene is TRBV5-6, the J gene TRBJ2-4; TRBD2 matches at 9 bases. V shed 2 bases, J shed 11 bases, and the junction held 14 bases outside the gene matches. The CDR3 loop spans 16 amino acids. Germline V gene lookup returns CDR1 SGHDT and CDR2 YYEEEE.

The chain combines TRBV7-2 with TRBJ2-7; TRBD2 aligns across 7 bases. CDR1 SGHTA and CDR2 FQGNSA come from the germline V gene. This CDR3 spans 15 amino acids. Trimming removed 5 bases from V and 1 base from J; junction bases left unmatched: 8. The CDR3 spells CASSPQLARSYEQYF. The CDR3 bases are TGTGCCAGCAGCCCCCAACTAGCGCGTTCCTACGAGCAGTACTTC.

The rearrangement joins TRBV5-8 to TRBJ1-2, with D unclear. Deletions cut 2 bases from V and 7 bases from J, with 12 bases between. The CDR3 is made up of 13 amino acids. Germline-derived CDR1 and CDR2 are SGHTS and YDEGEE. In DNA form, the CDR3 reads TGTGCCAGCAGCTTAACGAATACAGTTGGCTACACCTTC. This sequence encodes CASSLTNTVGYTF. Complete variable domain (other parts from reference TRBV5-8 and TRBJ1-2): EAGVTQSPTHLIKTRGQQATLRCSPISGHTSVYWYQQALGLGLQFLLWYDEGEERNRGNFPPRFSGRQFPNYSSELNVNALELEDSALYLCASSLTNTVGYTFGSGTRLTVV.

The chain combines TRBV5-1 with TRBJ1-2; the D gene is possibly TRBD1 (5 bases). The CDR3 contains 14 residues. V was shortened by 0 bases and J by 3 bases, with 9 bases between the two germline ends. In germline, CDR1 is SGHRS, CDR2 YFSETQ. For the CDR3, the DNA is TGCGCCAGCAGCTTGGATGGGGGAGACTATGGCTACACCTTC. The encoded protein is CASSLDGGDYGYTF.

This rearrangement joins TRBV6-1 to TRBJ2-5, with D perhaps assigned TRBD1 or TRBD2 (5 bases each). V lost 0 bases and J lost 5, with 16 bases in between. The CDR3 extends over 16 amino acids. CDR1 and CDR2 from the germline V gene are MNHNS and SASEGT. The CDR3 is CASSEARGWPMETQYF. For the CDR3, the DNA is TGTGCCAGCAGTGAAGCTCGGGGCTGGCCGATGGAGACCCAGTACTTC.

The chain employs TRBV11-3 and TRBJ2-2; D is unclear. V lost 6 bases to trimming and J lost 3 bases, with 11 bases between them. CDR3 length equals 14 residues. Germline CDR1 SGHNT, CDR2 YENEEA. The CDR3 DNA reads TGTGCCAGCAGTAGGGATTCCGACACCGGGGAGCTGTTTTTT. This translates into CASSRDSDTGELFF.

The chain combines TRBV29-1 with TRBJ1-4; 7 nucleotides line up with TRBD1. This CDR3 region has 16 residues. Germline trimming cut 2 bases from V and 4 bases from J; bases unmatched to any gene: 10. Germline CDR1 reads SQVTM; CDR2 reads ANQGSEA. Here the CDR3 reads CSVELMGGGNNEKLFF. For the CDR3, the DNA is TGCAGCGTTGAATTAATGGGAGGGGGCAATAATGAAAAACTGTTTTTT.

The V gene is TRBV29-1, the J gene TRBJ2-1; 8 positions agree with TRBD2. CDR1 and CDR2 from the germline V gene are SQVTM and ANQGSEA. With V trimmed by 7 bases and J by 1 base, 9 bases remained unmatched. The CDR3 extends over 15 amino acids. Written as DNA, the CDR3 is TGCAGCGCCCGCCCTCCGGGAGGGTCCTACAATGAGCAGTTCTTC. Its protein product is CSARPPGGSYNEQFF.

For the CDR3, the DNA is TGTGCCAGCAGCTTTAGACAGGGAGGAAAGGGTGAAGCTTTCTTT. It yields the protein CASSFRQGGKGEAFF. The J gene is TRBJ1-1, the V gene TRBV11-2; 7 bases align to TRBD1. Germline CDR1 reads SGHAT; CDR2 reads FQNNGV. This CDR3 is built from 15 residues. The ends lost 3 bases at V and 7 bases at J; junction bases unmatched: 11. Combining the CDR3 with reference TRBV11-2 and TRBJ1-1 gives the whole variable domain EAGVAQSPRYKIIEKRQSVAFWCNPISGHATLYWYQQILGQGPKLLIQFQNNGVVDDSQLPKDRFSAERLKGVDSTLKIQPAKLEDSAVYLCASSFRQGGKGEAFFGQGTRLTVV.

The chain is built from TRBV5-5 and TRBJ2-6; no definite D call. In germline, CDR1 is SGHKS, CDR2 YYEKEE (reference sequence). This CDR3 has 16 amino acids. Between the trimmed V and J ends, which lost 4 bases and 4 bases, there was a span of 15 bases. The CDR3 here is CASSQDLAKGANVLTF. The CDR3 region has the DNA TGTGCCAGCAGCCAGGATCTGGCGAAAGGGGCCAACGTCCTGACTTTC.

The rearrangement joins TRBV28 to TRBJ2-2; D call uncertain. Germline-derived CDR1 and CDR2 are MDHEN and SYDVKM. This CDR3 is 16 amino acids long. With 4 bases removed from V and 1 base from J, the gap between germline ends came to 13 bases. The CDR3 sequence: CASSSRRYENTGELFF. The CDR3 coding sequence is TGTGCCAGCAGTTCCAGACGGTATGAGAACACCGGGGAGCTGTTTTTT.

V gene TRBV18 combines with J gene TRBJ2-7; 7 bases fit TRBD2. V was clipped by 0 bases and J by 2 bases; unmatched bases: 4. This CDR3 has 15 residues. The germline CDR1 and CDR2 sequences are KGHSH and LQKENI. The CDR3 loop is CASSPPASGTYEQYF. For the CDR3, the DNA is TGTGCCAGCTCACCACCAGCTAGCGGAACCTACGAGCAGTACTTC.

This chain uses TRBV7-9 with TRBJ2-5; no definite D call. This CDR3 contains 14 residues. Germline V gene data show CDR1 as SEHNR and CDR2 as FQNEAQ (reference sequence). V lost 1 base and J 1 base, leaving 7 bases between the germline ends. The CDR3 nucleotides are TGTGCCAGCAGCTTAGACCAGTTCCAAGAGACCCAGTACTTC. Translating it yields CASSLDQFQETQYF.

The rearrangement uses TRBV7-9 and TRBJ1-2, with unresolved D. CDR3 length: 12 residues. V gave up 2 bases and J gave up 8 bases, with 9 bases separating them. The germline gives CDR1 SEHNR, CDR2 FQNEAQ (reference sequence). For the CDR3, the DNA is TGTGCCAGCAGCTTAAGGGAGGTGGGCTACACCTTC. It yields the protein CASSLREVGYTF.

V and J are TRBV5-5 and TRBJ1-3; 8 bases match TRBD1. J gave up 0 bases and V 1 base, and 0 bases lay outside the gene matches. This CDR3 has 15 amino acids. In germline, CDR1 is SGHKS, CDR2 YYEKEE (reference sequence). The CDR3 reads CASSLTGGSGNTIYF. DNA of the CDR3: TGTGCCAGCAGCTTGACAGGGGGCTCTGGAAACACCATATATTTT.

The genes are TRBV7-3 and TRBJ1-2, with D possibly matching TRBD1 (5 bases). Trimming cost V 5 bases and J 6 bases, with 13 bases left between them. Germline loops: CDR1 SGHTA, CDR2 FQGTGA. This CDR3 contains 13 residues. CDR3 region: CASSPPPGDGYTF. Written as DNA, the CDR3 is TGTGCCAGCAGCCCTCCCCCGGGGGATGGCTACACCTTC. Variable domain in full (rest from reference TRBV7-3 and TRBJ1-2): GAGVSQTPSNKVTEKGKYVELRCDPISGHTALYWYRQSLGQGPEFLIYFQGTGAADDSGLPNDRFFAVRPEGSVSTLKIQRTERGDSAVYLCASSPPPGDGYTFGSGTRLTVV.

The chain is built from TRBV13 and TRBJ1-4, with TRBD1 matching over 8 bases. Germline CDR1 PRHDT, CDR2 FYEKMQ (reference sequence). The junction had 5 bases not matched to a gene; V was cut back by 4 bases and J by 7 bases. This CDR3 contains 14 residues. This chain's CDR3 is CASSSTGVGEKLFF. The CDR3 DNA sequence: TGTGCCAGCAGCTCGACAGGGGTGGGTGAAAAACTGTTTTTT.

The V call is TRBV5-5, the J call TRBJ2-7; D might be TRBD2 (5 bases). Germline V gives CDR1 SGHKS, CDR2 YYEKEE (reference sequence). V gave up 4 bases and J gave up 0 bases, with 11 bases separating them. The CDR3 has 14 amino acids. The CDR3, as DNA: TGTGCCAGCAGCCCCCGGGATCCCTCCTACGAGCAGTACTTC. Encoded protein: CASSPRDPSYEQYF.